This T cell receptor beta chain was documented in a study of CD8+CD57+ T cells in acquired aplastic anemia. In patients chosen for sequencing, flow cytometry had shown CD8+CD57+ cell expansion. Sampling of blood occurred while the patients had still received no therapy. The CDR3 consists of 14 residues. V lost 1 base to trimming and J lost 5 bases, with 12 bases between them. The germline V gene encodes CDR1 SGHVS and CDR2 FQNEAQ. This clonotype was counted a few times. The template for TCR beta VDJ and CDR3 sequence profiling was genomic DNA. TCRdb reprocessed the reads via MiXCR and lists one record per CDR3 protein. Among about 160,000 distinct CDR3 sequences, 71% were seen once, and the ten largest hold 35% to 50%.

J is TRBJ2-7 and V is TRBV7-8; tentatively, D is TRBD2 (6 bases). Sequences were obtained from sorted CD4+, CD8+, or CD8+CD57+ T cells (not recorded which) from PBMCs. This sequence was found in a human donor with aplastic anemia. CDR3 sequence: CASSLVSGLNEQYF. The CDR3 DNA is TGTGCCAGCAGCTTAGTGAGCGGGCTCAACGAGCAGTACTTC.